This T cell receptor (beta chain) appears in the sequencing data of a study of metastatic and nonmetastatic thyroid tumors. Study outcomes and limitations: As reported, TCR beta diversity in blood and tumor was significantly higher in malignant thyroid tumors than in benign nodules.

This clone rates as medium-sized. Its cognate antigen is unknown. Under the authors' procedure: The authors used CDR3 differences across clinicopathological groups to build a distant-metastasis classifier for papillary thyroid cancer. TCRdb re-clonotyped the PCR reads via MiXCR. For this entry, the V and J calls and clone size follow TCRdb and not the study's own pipeline. The sample has over 10,000 clones, approximately 35% seen once. Thyroid surgery was performed in patients who had received no treatment beforehand. The length of the CDR3 is 15 residues. V gave up 6 bases and J gave up 1 base; unmatched junction bases: 3. Per germline, CDR1 SNHLY and CDR2 FYNNEI.

The sequence came from a female donor with papillary thyroid cancer or a benign thyroid nodule (not recorded which). Some clones in this sample may be carry-over from other donors' samples. The genes are TRBV2 and TRBJ2-2, with 9 bases lining up with TRBD1. The specimen sequenced was tumor tissue. The CDR3 here is CASRTGQGNTGELFF. Written as DNA, the CDR3 is TGTGCCAGCAGGACGGGACAGGGGAACACCGGGGAGCTGTTTTTT.